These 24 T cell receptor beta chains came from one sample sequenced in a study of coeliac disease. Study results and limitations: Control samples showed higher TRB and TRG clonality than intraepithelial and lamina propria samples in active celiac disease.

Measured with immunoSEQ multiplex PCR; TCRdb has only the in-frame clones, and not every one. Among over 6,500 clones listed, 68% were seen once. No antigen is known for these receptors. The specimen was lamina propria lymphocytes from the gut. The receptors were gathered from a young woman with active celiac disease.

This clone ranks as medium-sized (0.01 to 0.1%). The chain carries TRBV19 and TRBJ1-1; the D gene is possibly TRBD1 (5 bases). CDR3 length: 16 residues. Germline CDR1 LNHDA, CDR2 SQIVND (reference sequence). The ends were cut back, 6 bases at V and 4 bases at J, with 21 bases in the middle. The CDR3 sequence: CASSTGLSAPITEAFF. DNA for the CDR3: TGTGCCAGTAGCACGGGACTTTCGGCTCCTATCACTGAAGCTTTCTTT.

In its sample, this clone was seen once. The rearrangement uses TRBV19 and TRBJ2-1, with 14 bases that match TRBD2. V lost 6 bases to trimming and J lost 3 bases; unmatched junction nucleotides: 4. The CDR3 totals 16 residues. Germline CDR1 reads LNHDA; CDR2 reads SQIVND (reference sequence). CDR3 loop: CASSRLAGGDYNEQFF. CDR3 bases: TGTGCCAGTAGCCGACTAGCGGGAGGGGACTACAATGAGCAGTTCTTC.

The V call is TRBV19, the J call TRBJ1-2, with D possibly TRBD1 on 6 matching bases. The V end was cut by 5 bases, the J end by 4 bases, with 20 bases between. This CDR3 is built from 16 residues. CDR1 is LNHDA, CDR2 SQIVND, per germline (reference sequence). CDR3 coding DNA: TGTGCCAGTAGTGCCCGTGGCAGGGGTTCAATCTATGGCTACACCTTC. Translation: CASSARGRGSIYGYTF.

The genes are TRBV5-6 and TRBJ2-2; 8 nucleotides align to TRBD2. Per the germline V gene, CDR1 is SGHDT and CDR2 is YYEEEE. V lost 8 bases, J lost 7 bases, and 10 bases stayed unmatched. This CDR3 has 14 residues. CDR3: CASSGLAGIGELFF. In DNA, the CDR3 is TGTGCCAGTTCAGGACTAGCAGGGATCGGGGAGCTGTTTTTT.

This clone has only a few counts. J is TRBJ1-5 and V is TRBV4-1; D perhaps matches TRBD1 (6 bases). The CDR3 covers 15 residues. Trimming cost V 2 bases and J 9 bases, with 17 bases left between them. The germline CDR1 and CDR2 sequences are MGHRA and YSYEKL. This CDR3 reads CASSQRPGTSRPQHF. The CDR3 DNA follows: TGCGCCAGCAGCCAACGTCCCGGGACATCTCGGCCCCAGCATTTT.

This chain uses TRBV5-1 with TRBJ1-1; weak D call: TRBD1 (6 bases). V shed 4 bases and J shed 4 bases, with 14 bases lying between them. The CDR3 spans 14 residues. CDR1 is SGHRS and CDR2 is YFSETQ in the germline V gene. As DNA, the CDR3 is TGCGCCAGCAGCGAGACTCAGGGGATCACTGAAGCTTTCTTT. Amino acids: CASSETQGITEAFF.

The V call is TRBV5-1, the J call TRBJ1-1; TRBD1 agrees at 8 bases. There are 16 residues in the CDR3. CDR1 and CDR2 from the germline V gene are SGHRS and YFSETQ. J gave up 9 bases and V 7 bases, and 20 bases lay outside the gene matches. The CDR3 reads CASRKRVADRDAQAFF. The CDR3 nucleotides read TGCGCCAGCCGCAAACGGGTGGCGGACAGGGATGCGCAAGCTTTCTTT.

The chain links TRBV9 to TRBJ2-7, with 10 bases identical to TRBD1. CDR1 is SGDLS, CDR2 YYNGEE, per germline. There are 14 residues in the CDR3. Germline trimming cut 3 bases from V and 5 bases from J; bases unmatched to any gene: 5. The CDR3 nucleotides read TGTGCCAGCAGCGCGACAGGGGGCTTTCACGAGCAGTACTTC. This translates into CASSATGGFHEQYF.

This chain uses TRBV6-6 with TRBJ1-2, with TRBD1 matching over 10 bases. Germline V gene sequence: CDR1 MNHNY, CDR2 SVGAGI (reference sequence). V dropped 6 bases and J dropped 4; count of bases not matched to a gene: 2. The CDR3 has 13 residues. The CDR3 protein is CASRWDRGYGYTF. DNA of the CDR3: TGTGCCAGCAGATGGGACAGGGGCTATGGCTACACCTTC.

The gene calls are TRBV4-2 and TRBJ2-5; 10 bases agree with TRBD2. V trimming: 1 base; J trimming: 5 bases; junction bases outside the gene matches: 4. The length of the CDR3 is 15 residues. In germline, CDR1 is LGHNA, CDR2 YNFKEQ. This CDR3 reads CASSQGSGRFETQYF. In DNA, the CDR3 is TGTGCCAGCAGCCAAGGTAGCGGGAGGTTCGAGACCCAGTACTTC.

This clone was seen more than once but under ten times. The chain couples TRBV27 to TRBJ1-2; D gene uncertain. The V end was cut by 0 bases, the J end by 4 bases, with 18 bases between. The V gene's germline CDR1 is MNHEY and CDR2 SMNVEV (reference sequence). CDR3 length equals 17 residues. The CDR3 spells CASSLSNHGRSGYGYTF. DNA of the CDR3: TGTGCCAGCAGTTTATCGAATCATGGTCGGTCGGGCTATGGCTACACCTTC.

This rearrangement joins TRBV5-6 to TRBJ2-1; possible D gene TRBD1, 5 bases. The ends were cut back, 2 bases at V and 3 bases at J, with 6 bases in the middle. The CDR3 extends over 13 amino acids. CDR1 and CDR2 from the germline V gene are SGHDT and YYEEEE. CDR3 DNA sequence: TGTGCCAGCAGCTTAGACAGCTACAATGAGCAGTTCTTC. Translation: CASSLDSYNEQFF.

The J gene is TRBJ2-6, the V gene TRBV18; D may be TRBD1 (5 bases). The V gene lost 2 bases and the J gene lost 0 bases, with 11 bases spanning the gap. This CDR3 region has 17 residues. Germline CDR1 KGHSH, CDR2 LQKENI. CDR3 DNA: TGTGCCAGCTCACCAAACCAGGGTACCTCTGGGGCCAACGTCCTGACTTTC. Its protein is CASSPNQGTSGANVLTF.

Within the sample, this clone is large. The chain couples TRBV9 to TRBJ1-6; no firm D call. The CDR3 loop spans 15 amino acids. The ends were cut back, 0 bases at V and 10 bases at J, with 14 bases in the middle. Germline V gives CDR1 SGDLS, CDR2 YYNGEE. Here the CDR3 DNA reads TGTGCCAGCAGCGTAGACTTCTCCTTTAGCTCACCCCTCCACTTT. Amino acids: CASSVDFSFSSPLHF. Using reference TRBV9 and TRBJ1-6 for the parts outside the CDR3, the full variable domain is DSGVTQTPKHLITATGQRVTLRCSPRSGDLSVYWYQQSLDQGLQFLIQYYNGEERAKGNILERFSAQQFPDLHSELNLSSLELGDSALYFCASSVDFSFSSPLHFGNGTRLTVT.

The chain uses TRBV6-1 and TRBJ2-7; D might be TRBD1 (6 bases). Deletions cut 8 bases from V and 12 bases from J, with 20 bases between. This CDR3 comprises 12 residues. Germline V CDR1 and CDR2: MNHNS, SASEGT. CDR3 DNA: TGTGCCAGCGCCCCGCACAGGGCCGAATGGTACTTC. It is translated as CASAPHRAEWYF.

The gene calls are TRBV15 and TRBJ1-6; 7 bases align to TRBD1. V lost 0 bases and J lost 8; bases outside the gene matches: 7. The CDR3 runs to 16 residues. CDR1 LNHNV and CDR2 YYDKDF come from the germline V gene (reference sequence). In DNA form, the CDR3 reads TGTGCCACCAGCAGAGAGGGGACAGAAACATATTCACCCCTCCACTTT. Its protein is CATSREGTETYSPLHF.

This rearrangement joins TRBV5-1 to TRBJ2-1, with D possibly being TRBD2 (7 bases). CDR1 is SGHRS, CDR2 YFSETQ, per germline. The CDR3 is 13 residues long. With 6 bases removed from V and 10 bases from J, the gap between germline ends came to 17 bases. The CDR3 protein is CASNGGGLLEQFF. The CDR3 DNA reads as TGCGCCAGCAATGGGGGGGGGCTATTGGAGCAGTTCTTC.

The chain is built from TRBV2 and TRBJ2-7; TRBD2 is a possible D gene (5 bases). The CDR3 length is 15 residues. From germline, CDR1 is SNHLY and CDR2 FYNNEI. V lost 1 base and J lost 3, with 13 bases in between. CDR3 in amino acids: CASSEVEGLYYEQYF. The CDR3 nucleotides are TGTGCCAGCAGTGAAGTAGAGGGTCTCTACTACGAGCAGTACTTC.

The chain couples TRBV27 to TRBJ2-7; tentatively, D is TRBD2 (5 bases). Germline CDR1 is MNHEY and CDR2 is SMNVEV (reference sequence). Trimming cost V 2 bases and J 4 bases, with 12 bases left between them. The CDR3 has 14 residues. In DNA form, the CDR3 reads TGTGCCAGCAGTTTAACGAGGCGCGGGTACGAGCAGTACTTC. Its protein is CASSLTRRGYEQYF.

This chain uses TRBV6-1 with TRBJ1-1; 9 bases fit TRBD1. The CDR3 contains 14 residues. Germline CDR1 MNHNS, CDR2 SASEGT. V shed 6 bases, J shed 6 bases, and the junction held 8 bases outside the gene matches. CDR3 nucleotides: TGTGCCAGCAGGACAGGGGGAAGTGGCTCTGAAGCTTTCTTT. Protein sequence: CASRTGGSGSEAFF.

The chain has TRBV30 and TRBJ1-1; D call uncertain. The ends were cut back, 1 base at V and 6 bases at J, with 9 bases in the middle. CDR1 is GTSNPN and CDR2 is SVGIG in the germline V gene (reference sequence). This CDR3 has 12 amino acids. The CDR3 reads CAWSERTAEAFF. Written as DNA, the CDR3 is TGTGCCTGGAGTGAGCGTACGGCTGAAGCTTTCTTT. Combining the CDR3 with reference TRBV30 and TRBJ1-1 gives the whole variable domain SQTIHQWPATLVQPVGSPLSLECTVEGTSNPNLYWYRQAAGRGLQLLFYSVGIGQISSEVPQNLSASRPQDRQFILSSKKLLLSDSGFYLCAWSERTAEAFFGQGTRLTVV.

CDR3 amino acids: CASSPEWGADYGYTF. Here the CDR3 DNA reads TGTGCCAGCAGCCCCGAGTGGGGCGCGGACTATGGCTACACCTTC. The chain joins TRBV16 to TRBJ1-2; the D gene is possibly TRBD1 (5 bases). The V and J ends lost 4 bases and 3 bases respectively, with 15 bases between them. Germline lookup yields CDR1 KGHSY and CDR2 FQNENV. The CDR3 loop spans 15 amino acids.

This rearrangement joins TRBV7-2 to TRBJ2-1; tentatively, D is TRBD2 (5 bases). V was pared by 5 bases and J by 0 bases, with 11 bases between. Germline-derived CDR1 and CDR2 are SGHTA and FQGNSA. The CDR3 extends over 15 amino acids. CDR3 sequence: CASSLSDPSYNEQFF. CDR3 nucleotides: TGTGCCAGCAGCCTTAGCGACCCCTCCTACAATGAGCAGTTCTTC. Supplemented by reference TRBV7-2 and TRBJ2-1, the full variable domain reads GAGVSQSPSNKVTEKGKDVELRCDPISGHTALYWYRQSLGQGLEFLIYFQGNSAPDKSGLPSDRFSAERTGGSVSTLTIQRTQQEDSAVYLCASSLSDPSYNEQFFGPGTRLTVL.

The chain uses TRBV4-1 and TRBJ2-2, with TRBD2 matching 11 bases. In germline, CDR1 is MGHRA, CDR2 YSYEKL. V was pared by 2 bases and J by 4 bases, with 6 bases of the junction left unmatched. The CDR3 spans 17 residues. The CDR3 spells CASSQPGLAEITGELFF. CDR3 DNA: TGCGCCAGCAGCCAACCGGGACTAGCGGAGATCACCGGGGAGCTGTTTTTT.